The clone carrying this T cell receptor beta chain was seen once. This sample is drawn from a study of T cell changes during pregnancy in multiple sclerosis. Some clones are missing from TCRdb's copy, which holds only in-frame ones; the method was immunoSEQ multiplex PCR. The table records about 75,000 clones, around 90% of them present only once. In germline, CDR1 is MDHEN, CDR2 SYDVKM. Trimming took off 9 bases at V and 0 bases at J, with 12 bases between the two ends. CDR3 length: 15 residues. The material sequenced was CD4+ T cells from peripheral blood mononuclear cells, taken before pregnancy. The V call is TRBV28, the J call TRBJ1-6, with D possibly TRBD1 on 5 matching bases. This sequence originates from a female donor with multiple sclerosis, enrolled in a pregnancy study. The DNA of the CDR3 is TGTGCCAGTTGGGGGGGGAGCTCCTATAATTCACCCCTCCACTTT. It translates to CASWGGSSYNSPLHF.